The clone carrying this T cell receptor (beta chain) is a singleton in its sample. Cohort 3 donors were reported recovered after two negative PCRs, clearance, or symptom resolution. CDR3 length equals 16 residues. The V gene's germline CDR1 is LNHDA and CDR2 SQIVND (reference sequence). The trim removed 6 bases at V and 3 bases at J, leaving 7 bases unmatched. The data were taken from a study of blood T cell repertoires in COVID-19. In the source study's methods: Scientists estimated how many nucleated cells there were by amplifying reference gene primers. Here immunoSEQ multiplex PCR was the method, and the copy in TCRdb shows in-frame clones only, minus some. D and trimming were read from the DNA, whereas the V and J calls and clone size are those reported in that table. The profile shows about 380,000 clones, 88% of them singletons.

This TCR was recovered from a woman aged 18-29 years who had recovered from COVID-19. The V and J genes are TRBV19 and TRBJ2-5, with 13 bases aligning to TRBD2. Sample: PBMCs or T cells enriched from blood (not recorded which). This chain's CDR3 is CASRFSGTSGEETQYF. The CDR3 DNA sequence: TGTGCCAGTAGATTCTCCGGGACTAGCGGGGAAGAGACCCAGTACTTC. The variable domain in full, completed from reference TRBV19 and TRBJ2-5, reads DGGITQSPKYLFRKEGQNVTLSCEQNLNHDAMYWYRQDPGQGLRLIYYSQIVNDFQKGDIAEGYSVSREKKESFPLTVTSAQKNPTAFYLCASRFSGTSGEETQYFGPGTRLLVL.